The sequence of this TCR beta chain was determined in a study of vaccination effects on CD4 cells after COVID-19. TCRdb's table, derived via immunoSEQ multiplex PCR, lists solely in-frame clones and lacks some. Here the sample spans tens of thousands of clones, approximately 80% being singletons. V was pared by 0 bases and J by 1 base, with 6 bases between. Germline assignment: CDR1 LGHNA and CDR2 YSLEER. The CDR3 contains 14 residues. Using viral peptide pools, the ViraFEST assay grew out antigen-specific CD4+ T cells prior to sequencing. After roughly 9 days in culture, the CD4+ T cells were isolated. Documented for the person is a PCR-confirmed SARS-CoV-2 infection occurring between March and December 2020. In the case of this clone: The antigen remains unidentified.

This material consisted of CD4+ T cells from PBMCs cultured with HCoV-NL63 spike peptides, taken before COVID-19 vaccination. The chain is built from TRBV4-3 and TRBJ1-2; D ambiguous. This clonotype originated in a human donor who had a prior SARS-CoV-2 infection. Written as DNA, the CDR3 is TGCGCCAGCAGCCAAGATAGGGTTAACTATGGCTACACCTTC. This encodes CASSQDRVNYGYTF.